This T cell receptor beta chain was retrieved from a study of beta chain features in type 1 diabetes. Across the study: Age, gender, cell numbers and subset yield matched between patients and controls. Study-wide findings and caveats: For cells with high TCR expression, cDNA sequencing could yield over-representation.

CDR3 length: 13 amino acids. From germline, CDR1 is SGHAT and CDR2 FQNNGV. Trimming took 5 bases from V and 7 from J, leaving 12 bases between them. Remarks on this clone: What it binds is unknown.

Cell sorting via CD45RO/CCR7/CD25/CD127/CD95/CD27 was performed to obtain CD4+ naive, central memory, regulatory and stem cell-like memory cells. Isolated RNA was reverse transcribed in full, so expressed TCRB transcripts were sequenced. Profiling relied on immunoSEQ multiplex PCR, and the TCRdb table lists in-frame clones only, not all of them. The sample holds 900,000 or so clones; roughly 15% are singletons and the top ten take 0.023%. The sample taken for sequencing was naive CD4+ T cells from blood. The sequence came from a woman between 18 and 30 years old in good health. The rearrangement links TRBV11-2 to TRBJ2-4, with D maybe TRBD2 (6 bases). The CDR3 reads CASSAGGANIQYF. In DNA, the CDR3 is TGTGCCAGCAGCGCCGGAGGGGCGAACATTCAGTACTTC.